This TCR beta chain comes out of a study of cytomegalovirus exposure and HLA in healthy donors. In regard to this clone: Its antigen is not identified.

The V end was cut by 5 bases, the J end by 0 bases, with 14 bases between. CDR3 size: 16 residues. Germline V gives CDR1 KGHSH, CDR2 LQKENI. Study-level results: A list of roughly 160 TCR beta chains associated with cytomegalovirus was given. Later on, analysis showed that most CMV-associated TCR beta chains appeared to be HLA-restricted.

The PCR used 60 Vbeta and 13 Jbeta primers. Produced via immunoSEQ multiplex PCR; TCRdb's table is partial and in-frame only. The sample lists fewer than 200,000 clones; over 65% were seen once. The genes are TRBV18 and TRBJ1-5; tentative D call: TRBD1 (6 bases). The sample taken for sequencing was PBMCs. This TCR came from a female donor in good health and CMV-seronegative. The CDR3 nucleotides are TGTGCCAGCTCATTAGGAGGACAGCTTAGCAATCAGCCCCAGCATTTT. Protein: CASSLGGQLSNQPQHF.